The clone carrying this TCR beta chain was recorded a few times. The germline V gene encodes CDR1 LNHDA and CDR2 SQIVND (reference sequence). There are 12 residues in the CDR3. V was clipped by 2 bases and J by 8 bases, with 9 bases between them. Generated by immunoSEQ multiplex PCR, the TCRdb table keeps only in-frame clones and is missing some. The data hold fewer than 400,000 clones, with about 85% observed a single time. The data are from a study of Ad26.COV2.S vaccination and SARS-CoV-2 variants. Study information: Intramuscular Ad26.COV2.S doses were given once or twice, 56 days apart.

The treatment: approximately 18 received Ad26.COV2.S at low or high dose, single or two shots; 5 received placebo; per-sample allocation not given. Collection of the samples took place on day 63 after the first injection of vaccine or placebo. The chain carries TRBV19 and TRBJ1-2; D is unresolved. The TCR was taken from a person between 18 and 65 years old who received the Ad26.COV2.S COVID-19 vaccine or a placebo. Sample: peripheral blood, taken in a trial of Ad26.COV2.S vaccine versus placebo. The CDR3 coding sequence is TGTGCCAGTAGTATAAAGGTCGGAGGCTACACCTTC. It yields the protein CASSIKVGGYTF. Filled out from reference TRBV19 and TRBJ1-2, the complete variable domain reads DGGITQSPKYLFRKEGQNVTLSCEQNLNHDAMYWYRQDPGQGLRLIYYSQIVNDFQKGDIAEGYSVSREKKESFPLTVTSAQKNPTAFYLCASSIKVGGYTFGSGTRLTVV.